The 3 T cell receptor beta chains in this list originate from one sample, sequenced in a study of CD4+ T cells in melanoma. TCRdb's copy holds only in-frame clones and misses some; the assay was immunoSEQ multiplex PCR. The table shows more than 15,000 clones, with around 69% occurring only once. Input material: cells from a culture (not recorded whether cultured in vitro). These receptors were obtained from a human donor with melanoma.

J is TRBJ1-4 and V is TRBV5-6; D might be TRBD1 (5 bases). V gave up 0 bases and J gave up 4 bases, with 13 bases separating them. The CDR3 is made up of 16 amino acids. The germline CDR1 and CDR2 sequences are SGHDT and YYEEEE. The DNA of the CDR3 is TGTGCCAGCAGCTTGGGTTTTCGGGACGATAATGAAAAACTGTTTTTT. Translated, it gives CASSLGFRDDNEKLFF.

The rearrangement uses TRBV7-2 and TRBJ1-1; D is unclear. Deletions cut 0 bases from V and 0 bases from J, with 5 bases between. The CDR3 totals 14 residues. CDR1 and CDR2 from the germline V gene are SGHTA and FQGNSA. The CDR3 bases are TGTGCCAGCAGCTTAGCAGCAGTGAACACTGAAGCTTTCTTT. Its translation is CASSLAAVNTEAFF.

This sequence joins TRBV2 and TRBJ2-7; the D is unclear. Trimming pared 7 bases from V and 2 bases from J, leaving 12 bases between. Germline V gene lookup returns CDR1 SNHLY and CDR2 FYNNEI. This CDR3 spans 13 amino acids. As DNA, the CDR3 is TGTGCCAGCACCTCGGCAGGCCCCTACGAGCAGTACTTC. Residues: CASTSAGPYEQYF. Filled out from reference TRBV2 and TRBJ2-7, the complete variable domain reads EPEVTQTPSHQVTQMGQEVILRCVPISNHLYFYWYRQILGQKVEFLVSFYNNEISEKSEIFDDQFSVERPDGSNFTLKIRSTKLEDSAMYFCASTSAGPYEQYFGPGTRLTVT.